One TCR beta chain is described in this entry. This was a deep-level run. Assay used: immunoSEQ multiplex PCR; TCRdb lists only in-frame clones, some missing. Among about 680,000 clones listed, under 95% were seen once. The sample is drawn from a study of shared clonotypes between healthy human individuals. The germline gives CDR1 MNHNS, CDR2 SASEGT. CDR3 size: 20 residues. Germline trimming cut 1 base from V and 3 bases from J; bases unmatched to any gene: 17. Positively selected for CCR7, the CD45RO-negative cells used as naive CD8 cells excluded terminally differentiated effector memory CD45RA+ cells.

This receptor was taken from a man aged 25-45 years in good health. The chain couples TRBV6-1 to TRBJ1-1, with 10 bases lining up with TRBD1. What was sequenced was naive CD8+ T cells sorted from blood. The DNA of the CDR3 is TGTGCCAGCAGTGAAGGAACGCCGCGGACAGGGGGGTTTCTGGACACTGAAGCTTTCTTT. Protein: CASSEGTPRTGGFLDTEAFF.